The T cell receptor beta chain under discussion was sequenced for a study of tumor-infiltrating lymphocytes in primary liver carcinoma. General study findings and limits: The top-250-clone fraction was significantly higher in tumors than in blood (p = 0.039).

For each extraction, RNA and DNA were obtained together from approximately 20-30 mg of unsorted bulk tissue. No patient had received treatment, and all had chronic HBV infection. TCR beta cDNA was prepared out of around 460 ng total RNA by means of a constant-region primer. A slightly modified ARM-PCR protocol with three nested multiplex PCR rounds produced these TCR beta libraries. The opening two PCR rounds, around 11 cycles each, paired TRBV1-TRBV30 forward primers with a C-beta reverse primer. TCRdb redid the calling of the multiplex PCR reads with MiXCR, one entry per CDR3 protein. The data hold about 37,000 distinct CDR3 sequences, with around 80% observed a single time. With regard to this clonotype: The antigen is not known. Given the absence of the conserved phenylalanine or tryptophan at the CDR3 end, a read error is likely.

The length of the CDR3 is 15 residues. CDR1 and CDR2 (germline): MNHNY, SVGAGI (reference sequence). Sequencing was carried out using tumor-adjacent normal liver tissue. The clonotype comes from a man aged 35 to 55 with primary liver carcinoma and hepatitis B virus infection. The genes are TRBV6-6 and TRBJ1-5; 11 bases are shared with TRBD1. The CDR3 spells CSSRHRDRGFQPQHL. The CDR3 region has the DNA TGTTCCAGCAGACACCGGGACAGGGGGTTTCAGCCCCAGCATTTA.